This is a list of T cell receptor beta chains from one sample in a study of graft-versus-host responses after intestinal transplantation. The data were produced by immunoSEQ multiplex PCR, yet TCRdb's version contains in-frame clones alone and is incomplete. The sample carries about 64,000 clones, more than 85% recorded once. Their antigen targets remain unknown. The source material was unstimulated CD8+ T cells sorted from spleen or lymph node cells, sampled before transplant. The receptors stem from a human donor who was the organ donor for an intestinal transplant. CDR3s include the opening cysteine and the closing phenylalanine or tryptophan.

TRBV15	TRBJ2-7	CATESRDREGDEQYF
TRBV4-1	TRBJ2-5	CASSQESGQLEETQYF
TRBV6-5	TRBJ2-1	CASSYYEGVGNEQFF
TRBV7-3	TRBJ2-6	CASSLVVEASGSTGANVLTF
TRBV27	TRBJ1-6	CASSLLGGPSPLHF
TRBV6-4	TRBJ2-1	CASSDSAGGPKFF
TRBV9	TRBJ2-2	CASSAEGRYSEVDTGELFF
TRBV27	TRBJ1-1	CASSLFQGLNTEAFF
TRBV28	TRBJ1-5	CASSFLNQPQHF
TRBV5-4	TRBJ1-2	CASSLARTARPYGYTF
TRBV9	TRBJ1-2	CASSVGDSPHYGYTF
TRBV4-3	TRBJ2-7	CASSQEYPGLAGEEQYF
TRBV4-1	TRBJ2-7	CASSQDSQGYEQYF
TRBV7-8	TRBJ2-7	CASSRTSGSLEQYF
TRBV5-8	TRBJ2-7	CASSFGRGSYEQYF
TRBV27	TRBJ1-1	CASSLGGTGTDAFF
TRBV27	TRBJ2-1	CASSLSMGLAGENNEQFF
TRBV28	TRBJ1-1	CASSSAPRGHTEAFF
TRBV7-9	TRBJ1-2	CASSLVQAGYGYTF
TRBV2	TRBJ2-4	CASSGRGPKNIQYF
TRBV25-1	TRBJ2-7	CASRGSGYEQYF
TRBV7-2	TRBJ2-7	CASSLVATPYEQYF
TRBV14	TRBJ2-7	CASSQVDSYEQYF
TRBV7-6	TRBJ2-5	CASSLVLASGWETQYF